These T cell receptor beta chains were read from a single sample in a study of monozygotic twins with inflammatory bowel disease. TCRdb reanalyzed the 5' RACE reads, giving one entry per CDR3 protein sequence and no DNA. The sample holds around 410,000 distinct CDR3 sequences. Sequencing was carried out using blood. These receptors were collected from a human donor with ulcerative colitis or Crohn's disease, or a healthy co-twin of an affected twin (not recorded which). Both conserved end residues are part of each CDR3. Fields, in order: V gene, J gene, CDR3 protein.

V gene: TRBV20-1
J gene: TRBJ2-5
CDR3 protein: CSAYGPRETQYF

V gene: TRBV5-8
J gene: TRBJ2-2
CDR3 protein: CASRRGHNAPTGELFF

V gene: TRBV11-2
J gene: TRBJ2-5
CDR3 protein: CASSLEGTRYGETQYF

V gene: TRBV2
J gene: TRBJ1-1
CDR3 protein: CASTSGNTEAFF

V gene: TRBV5-1
J gene: TRBJ1-4
CDR3 protein: CASSSTSTNEKLFF

V gene: TRBV19
J gene: TRBJ2-3
CDR3 protein: CASSPRDRNTDTQYF

V gene: TRBV28
J gene: TRBJ2-3
CDR3 protein: CASSSEGWTNTDTQYF

V gene: TRBV6-2/TRBV6-3
J gene: TRBJ2-5
CDR3 protein: CASSVRTPGAKRETQYF

V gene: TRBV18
J gene: TRBJ1-2
CDR3 protein: CASSPRDRGDNYGYTF

V gene: TRBV5-1
J gene: TRBJ2-4
CDR3 protein: CASRLGGENIQYF

V gene: TRBV9
J gene: TRBJ2-4
CDR3 protein: CASSVGRSENIQYF

V gene: TRBV5-1
J gene: TRBJ1-4
CDR3 protein: CASRTGTGDEKLFF

V gene: TRBV7-2
J gene: TRBJ2-5
CDR3 protein: CASSAAGLAGVETQYF

V gene: TRBV7-9
J gene: TRBJ2-4
CDR3 protein: CASSQIGTSGNIQYF

V gene: TRBV5-1
J gene: TRBJ2-1
CDR3 protein: CASSLAASGSGEQFF

V gene: TRBV7-9
J gene: TRBJ2-5
CDR3 protein: CASSLESYETQYF

V gene: TRBV7-2
J gene: TRBJ1-5
CDR3 protein: CASSLAQGSNQPQHF

V gene: TRBV7-2
J gene: TRBJ1-1
CDR3 protein: CASSLNRGGTEAFF

V gene: TRBV7-2
J gene: TRBJ2-7
CDR3 protein: CASSRRLAGVFSYEQYF

V gene: TRBV29-1
J gene: TRBJ2-3
CDR3 protein: CSVALAGGPNTQYF

V gene: TRBV5-1
J gene: TRBJ2-1
CDR3 protein: CASSLAVGGAREQFF

V gene: TRBV27
J gene: TRBJ2-1
CDR3 protein: CASSTRPRGTYNEQFF

V gene: TRBV7-9
J gene: TRBJ2-1
CDR3 protein: CASSPPSGNEQFF

V gene: TRBV7-6
J gene: TRBJ2-7
CDR3 protein: CASSLDIGFSYEQYF

V gene: TRBV12-3/TRBV12-4
J gene: TRBJ2-1
CDR3 protein: CASSLRTEREQFF

V gene: TRBV12-3/TRBV12-4
J gene: TRBJ1-5
CDR3 protein: CASSLTPEVNQPQHF

V gene: TRBV4-3
J gene: TRBJ2-3
CDR3 protein: CASSPREGADTQYF

V gene: TRBV5-6
J gene: TRBJ1-5
CDR3 protein: CASSWYDRTDQPQHF

V gene: TRBV14
J gene: TRBJ1-2
CDR3 protein: CASSQDGDNGYTF

V gene: TRBV6-5
J gene: TRBJ2-1
CDR3 protein: CASSRDSSQFF

V gene: TRBV7-6
J gene: TRBJ1-1
CDR3 protein: CASSLDQTGAEAFF